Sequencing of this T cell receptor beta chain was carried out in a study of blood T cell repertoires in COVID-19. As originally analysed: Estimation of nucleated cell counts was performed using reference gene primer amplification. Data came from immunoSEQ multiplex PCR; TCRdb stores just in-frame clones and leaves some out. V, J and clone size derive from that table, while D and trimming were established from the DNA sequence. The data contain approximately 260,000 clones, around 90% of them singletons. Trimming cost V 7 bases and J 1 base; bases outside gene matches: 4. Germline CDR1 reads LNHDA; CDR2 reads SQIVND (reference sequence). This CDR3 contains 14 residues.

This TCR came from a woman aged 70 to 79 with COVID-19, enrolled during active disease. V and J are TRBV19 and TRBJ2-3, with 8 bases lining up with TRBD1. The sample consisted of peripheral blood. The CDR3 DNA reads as TGTGCCAGTACCGAGGGACAGGGCACAGATACGCAGTATTTT. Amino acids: CASTEGQGTDTQYF.